This section outlines one T cell receptor beta chain sequence together with its context. V shed 2 bases and J 4 bases; nucleotides not matched to a gene: 5. CDR3 length: 15 amino acids. Germline V lookup: CDR1 GTSNPN, CDR2 SVGIG (reference sequence). TCRdb's table, derived via immunoSEQ multiplex PCR, lists solely in-frame clones and lacks some. The sample includes about 140,000 clones, 80% to 85% of them seen just once. This sample is drawn from a study of blood T cell repertoires in COVID-19. Study in general: The study drew acute and convalescent COVID-19 samples from the United States, Italy and Spain. Nucleic acid was either cDNA or gDNA, and it came from T cells, B-cell-depleted T cells, or PBMCs.

V gene TRBV30 combines with J gene TRBJ2-1, with 10 bases aligning to TRBD2. The sample consisted of peripheral blood. The receptor comes from a woman aged 60 to 75 with acute or convalescent COVID-19. The CDR3 nucleotides read TGTGCCTGGAGTTCTAGCGGGAGCCCTTACAATGAGCAGTTCTTC. Translated: CAWSSSGSPYNEQFF.